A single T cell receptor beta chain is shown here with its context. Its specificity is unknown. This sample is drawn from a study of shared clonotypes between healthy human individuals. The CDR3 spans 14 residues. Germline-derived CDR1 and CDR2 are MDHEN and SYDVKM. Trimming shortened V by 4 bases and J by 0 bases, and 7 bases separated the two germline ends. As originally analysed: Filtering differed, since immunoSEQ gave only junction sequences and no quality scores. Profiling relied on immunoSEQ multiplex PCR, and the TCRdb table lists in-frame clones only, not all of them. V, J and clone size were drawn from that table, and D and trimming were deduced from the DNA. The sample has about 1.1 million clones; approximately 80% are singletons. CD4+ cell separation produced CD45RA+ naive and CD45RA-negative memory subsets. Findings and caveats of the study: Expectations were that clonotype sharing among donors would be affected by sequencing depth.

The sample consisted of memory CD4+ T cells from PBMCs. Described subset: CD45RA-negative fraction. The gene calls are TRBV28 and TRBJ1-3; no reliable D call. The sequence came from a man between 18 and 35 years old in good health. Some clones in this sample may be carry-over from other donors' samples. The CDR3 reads CASSSLHSGNTIYF. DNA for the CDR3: TGTGCCAGCAGTTCCCTCCACTCTGGAAACACCATATATTTT.